This T cell receptor (beta chain) comes out of a study of identical twins. This clonotype occurred a few times. Germline trimming cut 3 bases from V and 6 bases from J; bases unmatched to any gene: 9. The CDR3 is 17 residues long. From germline, CDR1 is SGHRS and CDR2 YFSETQ. TCRdb reanalysed the 5' RACE reads using MiXCR and keeps one entry per CDR3 protein. The sample records about 890,000 distinct CDR3 sequences, approximately 13% being singletons. The sample was also reused in another study, on yellow fever vaccine responses in identical twins.

Source material: PBMCs. J is TRBJ2-1 and V is TRBV5-1; 13 bases agree with TRBD2. The receptor was derived from a woman younger than 35 in good health. CDR3 region: CASSWGLAGTSGNEQFF. The CDR3 nucleotides read TGCGCCAGCAGCTGGGGACTAGCGGGGACCTCTGGCAATGAGCAGTTCTTC.